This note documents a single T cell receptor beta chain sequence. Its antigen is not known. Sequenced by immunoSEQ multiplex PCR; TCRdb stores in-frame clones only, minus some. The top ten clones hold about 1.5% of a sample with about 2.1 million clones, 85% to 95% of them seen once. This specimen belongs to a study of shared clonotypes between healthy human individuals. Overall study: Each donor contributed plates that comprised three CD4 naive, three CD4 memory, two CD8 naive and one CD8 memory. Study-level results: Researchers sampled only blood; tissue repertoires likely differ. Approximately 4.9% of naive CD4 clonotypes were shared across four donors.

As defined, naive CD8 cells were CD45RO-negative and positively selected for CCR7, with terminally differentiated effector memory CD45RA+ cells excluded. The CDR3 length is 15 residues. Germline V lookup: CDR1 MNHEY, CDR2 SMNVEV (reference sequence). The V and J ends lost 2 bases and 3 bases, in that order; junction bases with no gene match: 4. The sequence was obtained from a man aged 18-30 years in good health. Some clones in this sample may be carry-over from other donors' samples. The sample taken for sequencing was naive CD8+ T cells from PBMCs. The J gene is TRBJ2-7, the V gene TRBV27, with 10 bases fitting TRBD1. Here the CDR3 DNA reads TGTGCCAGCAGTTTAAAGGGACAGGGGAACTACGAGCAGTACTTC. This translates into CASSLKGQGNYEQYF.